These 26 T cell receptor beta chains came from one sample sequenced in a study of T cell changes during pregnancy in multiple sclerosis. Assay used: immunoSEQ multiplex PCR; TCRdb lists only in-frame clones, some missing. The table includes about 48,000 clones, 80% to 90% detected once. Sequences were derived from CD4+ T cells from peripheral blood mononuclear cells, sampled in the second trimester of pregnancy. All receptors derive from a female donor with multiple sclerosis, enrolled in a pregnancy study.

V gene TRBV28 combines with J gene TRBJ1-4; D gene unclear. Trimming stripped 2 bases from V and 0 bases from J, with 13 bases between. Germline CDR1 reads MDHEN; CDR2 reads SYDVKM. This CDR3 is built from 17 residues. In nucleotides, the CDR3 is TGTGCCAGCAGTTTAGGTGCGAGATCCCCAACTAATGAAAAACTGTTTTTT. Translating gives CASSLGARSPTNEKLFF.

V usage is TRBV19 and J usage is TRBJ2-7; weak D call: TRBD1 (5 bases). CDR3 size: 13 residues. V was pared by 5 bases and J by 3 bases, with 11 bases between. From germline, CDR1 is LNHDA and CDR2 SQIVND (reference sequence). The CDR3 sequence is CASSFLDSYEQYF. The CDR3 nucleotides read TGTGCCAGTAGTTTCCTAGACAGCTACGAGCAGTACTTC.

The J gene is TRBJ2-6, the V gene TRBV28, with 7 bases aligning to TRBD2. The V and J ends lost 4 bases and 1 base, in that order; junction bases with no gene match: 7. Looked up from germline, CDR1 is MDHEN and CDR2 is SYDVKM. The CDR3 covers 17 residues. The CDR3 spells CASSSNYGRSGANVLTF. The CDR3 coding sequence is TGTGCCAGCAGTTCCAACTACGGGAGGTCTGGGGCCAACGTCCTGACTTTC.

This CDR3 reads CASSSDRGPMNEQFF. The CDR3 DNA sequence: TGTGCCAGCAGCTCTGACAGGGGCCCAATGAATGAGCAGTTCTTC. The chain couples TRBV11-2 to TRBJ2-1, with TRBD1 matching over 8 bases. Germline lookup yields CDR1 SGHAT and CDR2 FQNNGV. V lost 4 bases and J lost 7; bases outside the gene matches: 9. This CDR3 comprises 15 residues.

This sequence joins TRBV7-3 and TRBJ2-1; 7 bases are shared with TRBD2. Germline lookup yields CDR1 SGHTA and CDR2 FQGTGA. Losses at the gene ends were 9 bases for V and 0 bases for J; bases not matched to a gene: 8. There are 15 residues in the CDR3. The CDR3: CASRHGGSSYNEQFF. For the CDR3, the DNA is TGTGCCAGTCGTCACGGGGGGAGCTCCTACAATGAGCAGTTCTTC. The whole variable domain, remainder taken from reference TRBV7-3 and TRBJ2-1, is GAGVSQTPSNKVTEKGKYVELRCDPISGHTALYWYRQSLGQGPEFLIYFQGTGAADDSGLPNDRFFAVRPEGSVSTLKIQRTERGDSAVYLCASRHGGSSYNEQFFGPGTRLTVL.

The genes are TRBV5-1 and TRBJ2-3; TRBD2 aligns across 9 bases. J lost 0 bases, V lost 5 bases, and 1 base had no gene match. CDR1 and CDR2 (germline): SGHRS, YFSETQ. This CDR3 contains 14 residues. The chain's CDR3 is CASRTSGSTDTQYF. The CDR3 DNA sequence: TGCGCCAGCAGGACTAGCGGAAGCACAGATACGCAGTATTTT.

The V call is TRBV5-1, the J call TRBJ2-1; a weak D match, TRBD1 (6 bases). CDR1 SGHRS and CDR2 YFSETQ come from the germline V gene. Deletions cut 0 bases from V and 6 bases from J, with 13 bases between. This CDR3 is built from 15 residues. This CDR3 reads CASSLEDSLRNEQFF. In nucleotides, the CDR3 is TGCGCCAGCAGCTTGGAGGACAGCCTGCGCAATGAGCAGTTCTTC.

The CDR3 reads CASSPLGQVNTEAFF. The CDR3, as DNA: TGTGCCAGCAGCCCCCTAGGACAGGTGAACACTGAAGCTTTCTTT. This chain links TRBV11-2 with TRBJ1-1, with 7 positions matching TRBD1. V dropped 5 bases and J dropped 0; count of bases not matched to a gene: 6. The CDR3 length is 15 residues. Germline CDR1 SGHAT, CDR2 FQNNGV. Variable domain in full (rest from reference TRBV11-2 and TRBJ1-1): EAGVAQSPRYKIIEKRQSVAFWCNPISGHATLYWYQQILGQGPKLLIQFQNNGVVDDSQLPKDRFSAERLKGVDSTLKIQPAKLEDSAVYLCASSPLGQVNTEAFFGQGTRLTVV.

The rearrangement joins TRBV2 to TRBJ1-4, with TRBD1 matching 7 bases. The CDR3 loop spans 14 amino acids. The germline CDR1 and CDR2 sequences are SNHLY and FYNNEI. V lost 6 bases and J lost 10; bases outside the gene matches: 11. This CDR3 is CASSGTRQGAKLFF. The CDR3 coding sequence is TGTGCCAGCAGCGGTACCCGACAGGGTGCAAAACTGTTTTTT.

The chain employs TRBV18 and TRBJ1-2, with D perhaps TRBD1 (6 bases). The CDR3 sequence is 13 residues long. CDR1 is KGHSH, CDR2 LQKENI, per germline. V lost 4 bases and J lost 6, with 12 bases in between. The CDR3: CASSLDRSHGYTF. The CDR3 DNA sequence: TGTGCCAGCTCACTCGACAGGAGCCATGGCTACACCTTC.

The chain links TRBV18 to TRBJ2-2, with 8 bases fitting TRBD2. Germline trimming cut 3 bases from V and 4 bases from J; bases unmatched to any gene: 7. Germline V gene lookup returns CDR1 KGHSH and CDR2 LQKENI. The CDR3 totals 16 residues. The CDR3, as DNA: TGTGCCAGCTCACCGTCTGACGGGAGGGTCACCGGGGAGCTGTTTTTT. Encoded protein: CASSPSDGRVTGELFF.

This clone was seen once. V is TRBV1 and J is TRBJ1-2; TRBD1 was called by the table and not checked on the DNA. TRBV1 is listed as a pseudogene. The length of the CDR3 is 16 residues. Here the CDR3 DNA reads TGCACCAGCAGCCAAGATCCTGACAGGATATGGAATGGCTACACCTTC. This encodes CTSSQDPDRIWNGYTF.

The V and J genes are TRBV2 and TRBJ2-7; tentative D call: TRBD2 (6 bases). Trimming stripped 4 bases from V and 6 bases from J, with 13 bases between. This CDR3 comprises 13 residues. The germline CDR1 and CDR2 sequences are SNHLY and FYNNEI. The CDR3 nucleotides read TGTGCCAGCAGTGGGGCGGGGTTGGCCGAGCAGTACTTC. Amino acid sequence: CASSGAGLAEQYF.

The genes are TRBV13 and TRBJ1-2, with 8 bases lining up with TRBD1. CDR1 and CDR2 (germline): PRHDT, FYEKMQ (reference sequence). CDR3 length: 17 amino acids. V was clipped by 0 bases and J by 4 bases; unmatched bases: 10. The CDR3 loop is CASSLGGAGGAIYGYTF. CDR3 sequence (DNA): TGTGCCAGCAGCTTAGGGGGGGCAGGGGGCGCGATCTATGGCTACACCTTC. The variable domain in full, completed from reference TRBV13 and TRBJ1-2, reads AAGVIQSPRHLIKEKRETATLKCYPIPRHDTVYWYQQGPGQDPQFLISFYEKMQSDKGSIPDRFSAQQFSDYHSELNMSSLELGDSALYFCASSLGGAGGAIYGYTFGSGTRLTVV.

This clone was seen a single time. CDR3 DNA sequence: TGTGCCAGCAGTGAGCCGGGACTAGCGGGAGGGCCTGACACCGGGGAGCTGTTTTTT. As protein: CASSEPGLAGGPDTGELFF. V gene TRBV6-1 combines with J gene TRBJ2-2, with TRBD2 matching 16 bases. Trimming cost V 3 bases and J 3 bases; bases outside gene matches: 7. Germline V gene sequence: CDR1 MNHNS, CDR2 SASEGT. The CDR3 extends over 19 amino acids.

The chain employs TRBV4-2 and TRBJ1-4; D call uncertain. V gave up 5 bases and J gave up 1 base, with 14 bases separating them. CDR1 is LGHNA and CDR2 is YNFKEQ in the germline V gene. The CDR3 totals 16 residues. Written as DNA, the CDR3 is TGTGCCAGCAGCAAACCTTGGGCAGAAACTAATGAAAAACTGTTTTTT. Amino acids: CASSKPWAETNEKLFF.

The V call is TRBV18, the J call TRBJ1-5, with D uncertain. This CDR3 has 18 residues. Germline CDR1 reads KGHSH; CDR2 reads LQKENI. V was trimmed by 4 bases and J by 0 bases, leaving 19 bases between them. The CDR3 bases are TGTGCCAGCTCACAGTTGGATTGGGCAGGTCCTAGCAATCAGCCCCAGCATTTT. Protein product: CASSQLDWAGPSNQPQHF.

The chain couples TRBV5-1 to TRBJ2-5, with D possibly TRBD1 on 6 matching bases. The CDR3 is 13 amino acids. V was clipped by 4 bases and J by 2 bases, with 9 bases between them. Germline V gene lookup returns CDR1 SGHRS and CDR2 YFSETQ. The CDR3: CASSLDRQETQYF. In DNA, the CDR3 is TGCGCCAGCAGCCTGGACAGACAAGAGACCCAGTACTTC.

Written as DNA, the CDR3 is TGTGCCAGCGGACAGGGGAGTCATCAGCCCCAGCATTTT. This gives the protein CASGQGSHQPQHF. This rearrangement joins TRBV2 to TRBJ1-5; 9 nucleotides line up with TRBD1. The germline CDR1 and CDR2 sequences are SNHLY and FYNNEI. Germline trimming cut 8 bases from V and 5 bases from J; bases unmatched to any gene: 4. This CDR3 is built from 13 residues.

This clone was seen just once. The V gene is TRBV19, the J gene TRBJ1-2, with 8 positions matching TRBD1. This CDR3 has 16 residues. Germline V lookup: CDR1 LNHDA, CDR2 SQIVND (reference sequence). Trimming at V came to 5 bases and at J to 8 bases, leaving 16 bases not matched to a gene. CDR3 nucleotide sequence: TGTGCCAGTAGTTCCCGACAGGGGAATATAGCCCCCGGCTACACCTTC. This encodes CASSSRQGNIAPGYTF. Looking up the rest from reference TRBV19 and TRBJ1-2 gives the full variable domain: DGGITQSPKYLFRKEGQNVTLSCEQNLNHDAMYWYRQDPGQGLRLIYYSQIVNDFQKGDIAEGYSVSREKKESFPLTVTSAQKNPTAFYLCASSSRQGNIAPGYTFGSGTRLTVV.

The V gene is TRBV19, the J gene TRBJ1-1, with D perhaps TRBD1 (5 bases). Germline V gene lookup returns CDR1 LNHDA and CDR2 SQIVND (reference sequence). The V and J ends lost 3 bases and 1 base respectively, with 15 bases between them. There are 16 residues in the CDR3. This chain's CDR3 is CASSMGPGRGNTEAFF. The CDR3 coding sequence is TGTGCCAGTAGTATGGGTCCAGGTAGGGGGAACACTGAAGCTTTCTTT.

This chain links TRBV6-6 with TRBJ1-1; unclear D gene. V lost 6 bases, J lost 4 bases, and 18 bases lay in between. Germline V gene data show CDR1 as MNHNY and CDR2 as SVGAGI (reference sequence). CDR3 length: 15 residues. The CDR3 DNA reads as TGTGCCAGCAGCCCACGTCCCGAAAGAGGCACTGAAGCTTTCTTT. Residues: CASSPRPERGTEAFF.

V and J are TRBV5-5 and TRBJ1-5; D perhaps matches TRBD1 (5 bases). This CDR3 has 15 residues. V was clipped by 0 bases and J by 4 bases, with 11 bases between them. CDR1 is SGHKS and CDR2 is YYEKEE in the germline V gene (reference sequence). The DNA of the CDR3 is TGTGCCAGCAGCTTGGGACCGACAGCTAATCAGCCCCAGCATTTT. Translation: CASSLGPTANQPQHF.

V gene TRBV2 combines with J gene TRBJ1-4; 7 bases fit TRBD1. The CDR3 loop spans 14 amino acids. Trimming removed 5 bases from V and 6 bases from J; junction bases left unmatched: 6. Germline CDR1 is SNHLY and CDR2 is FYNNEI. This chain's CDR3 is CASSLRGADEKLFF. Here the CDR3 DNA reads TGTGCCAGCAGTCTCAGGGGGGCTGATGAAAAACTGTTTTTT.

This sequence joins TRBV2 and TRBJ1-4, with 9 bases that match TRBD1. The CDR3 is 14 residues long. J gave up 7 bases and V 5 bases, and 5 bases lay outside the gene matches. Germline V gives CDR1 SNHLY, CDR2 FYNNEI. The CDR3 protein is CASSPDRGSEKLFF. The DNA of the CDR3 is TGTGCCAGCAGTCCGGACAGGGGAAGTGAAAAACTGTTTTTT.

The genes are TRBV19 and TRBJ2-1; 9 bases match TRBD1. CDR3 length equals 16 residues. CDR1 is LNHDA, CDR2 SQIVND, per germline (reference sequence). Losses at the gene ends were 3 bases for V and 2 bases for J; bases not matched to a gene: 5. This CDR3 reads CASSILQGATYNEQFF. CDR3 DNA sequence: TGTGCCAGTAGTATCCTACAGGGGGCCACCTACAATGAGCAGTTCTTC.